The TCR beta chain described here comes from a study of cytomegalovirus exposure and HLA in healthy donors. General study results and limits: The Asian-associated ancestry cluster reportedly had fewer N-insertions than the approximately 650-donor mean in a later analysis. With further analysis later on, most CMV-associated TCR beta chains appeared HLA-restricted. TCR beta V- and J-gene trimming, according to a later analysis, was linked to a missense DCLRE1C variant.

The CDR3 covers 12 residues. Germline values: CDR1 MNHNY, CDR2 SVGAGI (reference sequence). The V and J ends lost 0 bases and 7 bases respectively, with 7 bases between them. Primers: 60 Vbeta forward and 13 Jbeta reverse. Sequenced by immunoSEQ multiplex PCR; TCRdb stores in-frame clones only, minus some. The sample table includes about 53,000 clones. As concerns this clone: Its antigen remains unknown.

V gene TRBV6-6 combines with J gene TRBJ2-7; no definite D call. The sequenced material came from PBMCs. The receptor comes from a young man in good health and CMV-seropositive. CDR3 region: CASSYSRREQYF. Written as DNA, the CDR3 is TGTGCCAGCAGTTACTCGAGGCGAGAGCAGTACTTC.